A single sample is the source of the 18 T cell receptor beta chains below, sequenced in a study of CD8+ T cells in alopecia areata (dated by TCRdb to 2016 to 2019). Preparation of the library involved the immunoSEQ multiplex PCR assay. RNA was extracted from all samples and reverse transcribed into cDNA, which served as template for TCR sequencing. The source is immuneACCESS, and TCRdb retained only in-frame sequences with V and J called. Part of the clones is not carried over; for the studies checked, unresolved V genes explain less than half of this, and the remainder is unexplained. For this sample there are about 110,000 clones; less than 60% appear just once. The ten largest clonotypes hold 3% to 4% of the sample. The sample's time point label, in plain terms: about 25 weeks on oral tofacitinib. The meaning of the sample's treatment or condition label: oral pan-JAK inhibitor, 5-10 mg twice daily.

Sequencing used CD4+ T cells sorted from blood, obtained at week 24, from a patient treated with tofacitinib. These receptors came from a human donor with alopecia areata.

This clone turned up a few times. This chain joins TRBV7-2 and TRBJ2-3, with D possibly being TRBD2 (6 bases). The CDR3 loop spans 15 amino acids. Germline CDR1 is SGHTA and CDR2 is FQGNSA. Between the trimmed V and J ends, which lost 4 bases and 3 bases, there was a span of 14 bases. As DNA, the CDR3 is TGTGCCAGCAGCTCCCCGGGGGTGGGGACAGATACGCAGTATTTT. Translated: CASSSPGVGTDTQYF.

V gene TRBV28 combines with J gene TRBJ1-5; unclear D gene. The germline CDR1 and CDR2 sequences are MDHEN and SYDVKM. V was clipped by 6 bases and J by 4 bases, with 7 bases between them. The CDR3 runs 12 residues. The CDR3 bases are TGTGCCAGCAGACAGAAAAATCAGCCCCAGCATTTT. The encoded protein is CASRQKNQPQHF.

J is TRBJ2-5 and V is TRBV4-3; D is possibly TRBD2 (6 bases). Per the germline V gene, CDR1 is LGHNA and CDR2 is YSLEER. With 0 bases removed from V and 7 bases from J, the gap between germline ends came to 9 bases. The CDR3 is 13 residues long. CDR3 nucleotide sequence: TGCGCCAGCAGCCAAGATCGGGAGCGGACCCAGTACTTC. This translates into CASSQDRERTQYF.

The CDR3 protein is CAISDEGRGNQPQHF. In DNA form, the CDR3 reads TGTGCCATCAGTGACGAGGGTAGGGGCAATCAGCCCCAGCATTTT. The rearrangement joins TRBV10-3 to TRBJ1-5; no clear D. CDR3 length: 15 amino acids. Germline assignment: CDR1 ENHRY and CDR2 SYGVKD. Trimming pared 3 bases from V and 2 bases from J, leaving 11 bases between.

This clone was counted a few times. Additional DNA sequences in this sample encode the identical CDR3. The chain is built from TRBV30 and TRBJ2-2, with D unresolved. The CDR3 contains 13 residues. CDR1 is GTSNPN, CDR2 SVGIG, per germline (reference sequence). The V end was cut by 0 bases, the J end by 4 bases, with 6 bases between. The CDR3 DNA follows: TGTGCCTGGAGTGTAACACCCACCGGGGAGCTGTTTTTT. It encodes CAWSVTPTGELFF.

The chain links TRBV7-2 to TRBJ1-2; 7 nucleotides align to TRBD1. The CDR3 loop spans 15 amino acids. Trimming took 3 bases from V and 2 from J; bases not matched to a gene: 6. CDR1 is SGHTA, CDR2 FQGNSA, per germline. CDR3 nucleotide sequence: TGTGCCAGCAGCTTCGGTACAGGGGTCAACTATGGCTACACCTTC. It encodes CASSFGTGVNYGYTF.

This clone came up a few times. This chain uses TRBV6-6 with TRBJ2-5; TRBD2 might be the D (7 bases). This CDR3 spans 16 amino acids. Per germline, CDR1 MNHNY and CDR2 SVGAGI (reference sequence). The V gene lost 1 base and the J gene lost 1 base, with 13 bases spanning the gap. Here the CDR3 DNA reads TGTGCCAGCAGTTACTACGGGGGGACAATCCAAGAGACCCAGTACTTC. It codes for CASSYYGGTIQETQYF.

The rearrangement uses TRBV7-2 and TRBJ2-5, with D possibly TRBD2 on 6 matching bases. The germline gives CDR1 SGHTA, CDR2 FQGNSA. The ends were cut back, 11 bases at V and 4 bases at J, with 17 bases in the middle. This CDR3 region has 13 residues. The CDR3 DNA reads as TGTGCCGGGGGGACCAGAGGGGCAGAGACCCAGTACTTC. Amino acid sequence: CAGGTRGAETQYF.

The CDR3 region is CSAAKDTQYF. The CDR3 DNA follows: TGCAGTGCTGCCAAGGATACGCAGTATTTT. The J gene is TRBJ2-3, the V gene TRBV20-1; D is unresolved. V dropped 5 bases and J dropped 6 bases, with 6 bases sitting between them. CDR1 is DFQATT and CDR2 is SNEGSKA in the germline V gene (reference sequence). The CDR3 covers 10 residues.

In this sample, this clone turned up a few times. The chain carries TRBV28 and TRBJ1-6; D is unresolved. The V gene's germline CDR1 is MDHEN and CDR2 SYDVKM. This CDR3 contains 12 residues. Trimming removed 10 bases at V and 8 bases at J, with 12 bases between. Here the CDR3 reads CATEPPHSPLHF. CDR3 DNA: TGTGCCACCGAACCCCCGCATTCACCCCTCCACTTT.

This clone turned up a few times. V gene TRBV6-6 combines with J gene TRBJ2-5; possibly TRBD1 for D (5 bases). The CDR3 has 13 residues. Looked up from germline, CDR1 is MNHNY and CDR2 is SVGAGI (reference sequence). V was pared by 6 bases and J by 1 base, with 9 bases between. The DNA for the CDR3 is TGTGCCAGCAGACCAGGGATCCAAGAGACCCAGTACTTC. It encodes CASRPGIQETQYF.

Written as DNA, the CDR3 is TGCAGCGTCGGGACAGCGCTTACCCAGTACTTC. It is translated as CSVGTALTQYF. The genes are TRBV29-1 and TRBJ2-5; TRBD1 agrees at 7 bases. Germline CDR1 reads SQVTM; CDR2 reads ANQGSEA. This CDR3 is built from 11 residues. The trim removed 6 bases at V and 8 bases at J, leaving 6 bases unmatched.

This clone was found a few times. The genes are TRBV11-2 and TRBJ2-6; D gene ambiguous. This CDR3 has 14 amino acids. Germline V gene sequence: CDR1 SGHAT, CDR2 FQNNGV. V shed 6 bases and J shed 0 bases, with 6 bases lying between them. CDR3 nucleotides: TGTGCCAGCAGTAGCCGCTCTGGGGCCAACGTCCTGACTTTC. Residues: CASSSRSGANVLTF.

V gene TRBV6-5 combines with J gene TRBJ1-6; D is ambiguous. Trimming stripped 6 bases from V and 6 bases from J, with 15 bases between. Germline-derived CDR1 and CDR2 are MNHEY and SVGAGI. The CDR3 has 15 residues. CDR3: CASRSPDFGNSPLHF. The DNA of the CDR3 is TGTGCCAGCAGATCGCCGGATTTTGGTAATTCACCCCTCCACTTT.

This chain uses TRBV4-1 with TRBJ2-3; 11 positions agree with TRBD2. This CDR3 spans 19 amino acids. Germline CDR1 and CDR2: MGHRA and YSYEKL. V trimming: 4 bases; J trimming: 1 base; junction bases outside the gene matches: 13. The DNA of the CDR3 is TGCGCCAGCAGCCGGCAAAGTGGTGGTAGCGGGGGGGGCACAGATACGCAGTATTTT. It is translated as CASSRQSGGSGGGTDTQYF.

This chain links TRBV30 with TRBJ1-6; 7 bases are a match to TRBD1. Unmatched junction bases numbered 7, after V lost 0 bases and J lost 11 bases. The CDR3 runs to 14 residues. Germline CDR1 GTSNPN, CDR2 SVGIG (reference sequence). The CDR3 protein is CAWSVSDRATPLHF. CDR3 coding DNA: TGTGCCTGGAGTGTGAGTGACAGGGCGACACCCCTCCACTTT. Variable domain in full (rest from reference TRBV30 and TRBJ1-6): SQTIHQWPATLVQPVGSPLSLECTVEGTSNPNLYWYRQAAGRGLQLLFYSVGIGQISSEVPQNLSASRPQDRQFILSSKKLLLSDSGFYLCAWSVSDRATPLHFGNGTRLTVT.

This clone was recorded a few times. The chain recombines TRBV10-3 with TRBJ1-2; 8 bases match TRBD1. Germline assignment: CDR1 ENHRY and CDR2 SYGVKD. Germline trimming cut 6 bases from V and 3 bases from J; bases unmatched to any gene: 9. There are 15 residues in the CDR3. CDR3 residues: CAIRTDRGGDYGYTF. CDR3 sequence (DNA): TGTGCCATCAGGACTGACAGGGGAGGTGACTATGGCTACACCTTC.

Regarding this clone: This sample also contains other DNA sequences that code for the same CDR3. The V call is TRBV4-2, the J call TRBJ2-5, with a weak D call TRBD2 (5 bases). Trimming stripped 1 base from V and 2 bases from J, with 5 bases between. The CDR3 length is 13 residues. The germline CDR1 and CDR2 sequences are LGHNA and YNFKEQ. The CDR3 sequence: CASSQGEQETQYF. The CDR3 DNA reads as TGTGCCAGCAGCCAAGGGGAGCAAGAGACCCAGTACTTC.